This T cell receptor (beta chain) stems from a study of T-cell memory formation after mild COVID-19. TCRdb analysed the 5' RACE reads with MiXCR anew, one entry per CDR3 protein. This sample has about 560,000 distinct CDR3 sequences, with roughly 17% found just once. CDR3 length: 14 residues. CDR1 is SNHLY, CDR2 FYNNEI, per germline. The ends were cut back, 6 bases at V and 9 bases at J, with 20 bases in the middle. This clonotype was observed a handful of times. The target antigen is unknown. General study points: Some clones that responded turned up in pre-infection memory, which suggests that cross-reactive memory joined in.

This rearrangement joins TRBV2 to TRBJ1-2; D is possibly TRBD1 (5 bases). This TCR came from an adult woman who had mild COVID-19 (a few samples of this study predate the infection). Cell type and time point are not known. Sequenced input: PBMCs or a T cell subset sorted from them (not recorded which). The CDR3 loop is CASSRDLAYNSYTF. CDR3 DNA sequence: TGTGCCAGCAGCAGGGACCTCGCTTATAATAGCTACACCTTC.